The clone carrying this TCR beta chain was detected many times. This specimen belongs to a study of tumor and adjacent non-tumor tissue in lung cancer. The CDR3 covers 13 residues. Trimming left V 8 bases short and J 5 bases short, with 13 bases between. The germline gives CDR1 MNHEY, CDR2 SVGEGT. This sample's RNA came from whole unsorted tissue. More than 3 cm separated this lung sample from the edge of the tumor. Three rounds of nested PCR, following a modified ARM-PCR protocol, produced the TCRbeta library. A single record per CDR3 protein comes from TCRdb applying MiXCR to the multiplex PCR reads. The sample shows about 110,000 distinct CDR3 sequences, about 64% of them seen only once.

The V gene is TRBV6-2 or TRBV6-3, the J gene TRBJ2-1; possibly TRBD1 for D (5 bases). Sequencing input: distant non-tumor lung tissue. The sequence was collected from a man aged 60 to 75 with non-small cell lung cancer. CDR3 sequence reads: CASAEQANNEQFF. The CDR3 coding sequence is TGTGCCAGCGCGGAACAGGCTAACAATGAGCAGTTCTTC.